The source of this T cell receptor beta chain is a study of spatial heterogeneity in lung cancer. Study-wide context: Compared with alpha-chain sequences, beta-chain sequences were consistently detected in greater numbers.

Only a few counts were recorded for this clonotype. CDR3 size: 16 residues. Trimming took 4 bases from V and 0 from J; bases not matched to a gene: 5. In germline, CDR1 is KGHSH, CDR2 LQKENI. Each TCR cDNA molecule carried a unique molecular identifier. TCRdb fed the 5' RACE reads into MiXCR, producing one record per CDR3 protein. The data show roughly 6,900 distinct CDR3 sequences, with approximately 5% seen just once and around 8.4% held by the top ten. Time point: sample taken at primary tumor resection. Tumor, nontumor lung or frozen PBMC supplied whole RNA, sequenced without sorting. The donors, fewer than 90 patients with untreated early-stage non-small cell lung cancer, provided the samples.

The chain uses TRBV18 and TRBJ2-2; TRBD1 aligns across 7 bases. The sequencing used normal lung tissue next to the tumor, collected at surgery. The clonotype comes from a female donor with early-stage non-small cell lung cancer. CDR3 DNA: TGTGCCAGCTCACGGAAAGGGGGCGCGAACACCGGGGAGCTGTTTTTT. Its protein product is CASSRKGGANTGELFF.